This T cell receptor (beta chain) was sequenced during a study of response to subunit inactivated influenza vaccine. TCRdb independently ran MiXCR on the RT-PCR reads; one entry per CDR3 protein. The sample lists fewer than 650,000 distinct CDR3 sequences; about an eighth were seen once. Points from the study as a whole: Seasonal influenza vaccination, on each occasion, was suggested by the authors to recruit few new T cells.

This clonotype appeared a few times. What it binds is not known. The CDR3 covers 14 residues. V lost 8 bases and J lost 1, with 14 bases in between. The rearrangement joins TRBV12-3 or TRBV12-4 to TRBJ1-1, with no clear D. The receptor was isolated from a man between 45 and 60 years old who received an inactivated influenza vaccine. The sample consisted of PBMCs from blood, taken more than 35 days after vaccination. The CDR3 DNA follows: TGTGCCAGCGGTGGAATTCTACAGAACACTGAAGCTTTCTTT. Its translation is CASGGILQNTEAFF.